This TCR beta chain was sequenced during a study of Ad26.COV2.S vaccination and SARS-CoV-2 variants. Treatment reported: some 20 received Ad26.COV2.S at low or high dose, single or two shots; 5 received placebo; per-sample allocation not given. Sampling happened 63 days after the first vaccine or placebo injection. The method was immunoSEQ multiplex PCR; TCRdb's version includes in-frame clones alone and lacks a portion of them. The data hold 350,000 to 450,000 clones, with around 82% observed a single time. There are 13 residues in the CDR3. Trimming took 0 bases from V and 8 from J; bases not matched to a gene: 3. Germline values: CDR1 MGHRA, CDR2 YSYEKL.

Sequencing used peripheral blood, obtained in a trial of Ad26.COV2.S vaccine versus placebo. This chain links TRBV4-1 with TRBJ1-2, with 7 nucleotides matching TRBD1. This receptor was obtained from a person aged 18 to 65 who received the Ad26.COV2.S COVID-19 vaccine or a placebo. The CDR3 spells CASSQDRGGGYTF. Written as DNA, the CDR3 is TGCGCCAGCAGCCAAGACAGGGGGGGCGGCTACACCTTC.